Presented here are 5 T cell receptor beta chains from one specimen sequenced in a study of T cell clones after liver transplantation. Sequencing used immunoSEQ multiplex PCR; TCRdb keeps in-frame clones, though not all of them. The table has fewer than 80,000 clones, 84% seen once. This sample comprised CD4+ T cells from blood, obtained around 50 months after liver transplant. The receptors here all came from a human patient who received a liver transplant. Some T cells here may be from the graft donor.

The sample holds a few counts of this clone. The chain couples TRBV5-1 to TRBJ2-5, with 8 positions matching TRBD1. Germline CDR1 reads SGHRS; CDR2 reads YFSETQ. The length of the CDR3 is 14 residues. The ends lost 4 bases at V and 1 base at J; junction bases unmatched: 3. CDR3 residues: CASSTGQGQETQYF. The CDR3 nucleotides are TGCGCCAGCAGCACAGGACAGGGCCAAGAGACCCAGTACTTC. The full variable domain, with the rest looked up from reference TRBV5-1 and TRBJ2-5, is KAGVTQTPRYLIKTRGQQVTLSCSPISGHRSVSWYQQTPGQGLQFLFEYFSETQRNKGNFPGRFSGRQFSNSRSEMNVSTLELGDSALYLCASSTGQGQETQYFGPGTRLLVL.

The count of this clone is one. The DNA of the CDR3 is TGTGCCAGCAGCGTAGCTTCGGGCCTAGCGGCCGATACGCAGTATTTT. Translation: CASSVASGLAADTQYF. The chain combines TRBV9 with TRBJ2-3; the match to TRBD2 covers 7 bases. V was clipped by 0 bases and J by 6 bases; unmatched bases: 10. CDR1 SGDLS and CDR2 YYNGEE come from the germline V gene. The CDR3 sequence is 16 residues long.

Remarks on this clone: Its ends do not fully match the called genes, so a read error is possible. The rearrangement links TRBV6-1 to TRBJ2-3, with TRBD1 matching over 11 bases. CDR1 is MNHNS and CDR2 is SASEGT in the germline V gene. There are 24 residues in the CDR3. This CDR3 reads CASSKADPVTLWGQGEGHTDTQYF. In DNA form, the CDR3 reads TGTGCCAGCAGTAAAGCGGACCCTGTAACATTGTGGGGACAGGGGGAGGGGCACACAGATACGCAGTATTTT.

The count of this clone is one. This chain links TRBV28 with TRBJ2-1; TRBD1 matches at 9 bases. Germline V CDR1 and CDR2: MDHEN, SYDVKM. The ends lost 3 bases at V and 7 bases at J; junction bases unmatched: 10. The CDR3 is made up of 16 amino acids. CDR3 region: CASSFEKQGAWNEQFF. CDR3 bases: TGTGCCAGCAGTTTCGAGAAACAGGGGGCGTGGAATGAGCAGTTCTTC.

CDR3 sequence: CSAPQPQHF. The CDR3 DNA sequence: TGCAGTGCTCCTCAGCCCCAGCATTTT. This chain uses TRBV20-1 with TRBJ1-5, with D unresolved. This CDR3 region has 9 residues. The V end was cut by 5 bases, the J end by 6 bases, with 2 bases between. The V gene's germline CDR1 is DFQATT and CDR2 SNEGSKA (reference sequence).